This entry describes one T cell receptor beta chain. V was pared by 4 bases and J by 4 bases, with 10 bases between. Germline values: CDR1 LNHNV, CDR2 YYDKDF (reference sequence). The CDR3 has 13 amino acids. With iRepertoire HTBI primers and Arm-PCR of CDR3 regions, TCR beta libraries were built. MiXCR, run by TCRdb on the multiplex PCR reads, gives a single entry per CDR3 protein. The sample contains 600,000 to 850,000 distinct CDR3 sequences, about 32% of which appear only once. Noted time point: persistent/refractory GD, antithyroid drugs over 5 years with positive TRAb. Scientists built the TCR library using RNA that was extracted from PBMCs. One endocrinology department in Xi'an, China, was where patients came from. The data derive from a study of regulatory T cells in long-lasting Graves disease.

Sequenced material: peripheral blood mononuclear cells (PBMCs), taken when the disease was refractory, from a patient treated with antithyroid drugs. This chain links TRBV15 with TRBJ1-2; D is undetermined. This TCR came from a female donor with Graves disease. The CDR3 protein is CATSIRTVYGYTF. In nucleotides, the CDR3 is TGTGCCACCAGCATACGGACGGTCTATGGCTACACCTTC.